This T cell receptor (beta chain) was identified in a study of graft-versus-host responses after intestinal transplantation. On the study more broadly: As for transplant type, recipients had multivisceral, liver-intestinal, or isolated intestinal grafts. For two to four years after anti-thymocyte globulin induction, all recipients took tacrolimus and steroids.

In the case of this clone: Its antigen is not identified.

Study findings and constraints: Within the allografts of patients who had graft-donor T cell macrochimerism, graft-versus-host to host-versus-graft clonal ratios were high. Investigators detected GvH clones in recipient marrow, with some emerging earlier in ileum or blood.

Only in-frame clones appear in the TCRdb table, and some are missing; sequencing was by immunoSEQ multiplex PCR. The sample holds 80,000 or so clones, approximately 90% seen once. The sequencing used PBMCs, collected 98 days after intestinal transplantation. The receptor was derived from a human patient who received an intestinal transplant, so some T cells may come from the graft donor.

CDR3: CASSELAGDWGTDTQYF. CDR3 in DNA: TGCGCCAGCAGCGAACTAGCGGGGGATTGGGGAACAGATACGCAGTATTTT. The chain recombines TRBV5-1 with TRBJ2-3; TRBD2 agrees at 11 bases. Per germline, CDR1 SGHRS and CDR2 YFSETQ. The CDR3 sequence is 17 residues long. Unmatched junction bases numbered 10, after V lost 4 bases and J lost 3 bases.